The present T cell receptor (beta chain) was sequenced within a study of T cells in Graves' hyperthyroidism and ophthalmopathy. Study conclusions and caveats: Most clonotypes that expanded in the thyroid above 0.001 also showed up in blood.

This clonotype was detected many times. Its cognate antigen is unknown. TCR beta CDR3 regions were amplified from RNA. The TCR CDR3 first-round RT-PCR relied on the HTBI primer set. TCRdb recomputed calls from the multiplex PCR reads with MiXCR, one row per CDR3 protein. The table has about 180,000 distinct CDR3 sequences, around 8.9% seen once. The germline V and J ends were trimmed by 3 bases and 3 bases, with 12 bases remaining between them. In germline, CDR1 is DFQATT, CDR2 SNEGSKA (reference sequence). The CDR3 covers 13 residues. Sequenced material: blood. The source of this sequence is a woman under 30 with Graves' hyperthyroidism that later progressed to Graves' ophthalmopathy. The chain links TRBV20-1 to TRBJ2-7; D is unresolved. CDR3 sequence: CSASRGSSYEQYF. The CDR3 DNA reads TGCAGTGCTAGTCGAGGCAGTAGCTACGAGCAGTACTTC.